Listed below are T cell receptor beta chains from one sample, sequenced in a study of blood T cells in healthy people across ages. TCRdb used MiXCR to reprocess the 5' RACE reads, holding one entry per CDR3 protein. The sample carries 1.5 million or so distinct CDR3 sequences, approximately 38% recorded once. Specimen: blood. Receptor source: a woman between 18 and 29 years old in good health. The CDR3 runs from the conserved cysteine through the conserved F or W. The D gene is left open where the match is weak. Clone size is given for some rows only: seen once, a few or many times, or a class if the clone is expanded.

abundance,d_gene,v_gene,j_gene,CDR3aa,CDR3nt
NA,TRBD2,TRBV6-5,TRBJ2-3,CASSSALASGGGQADTQYF,TGTGCCAGCAGTTCCGCCTTGGCTAGCGGGGGGGGGCAGGCAGATACGCAGTATTTT
NA,TRBD2,TRBV20-1,TRBJ2-1,CSARPNSGGPTEQFF,TGCAGTGCTAGGCCGAATAGCGGGGGCCCCACCGAGCAGTTCTTC
few,TRBD1,TRBV10-3,TRBJ2-3,CAISENGDSYTQYF,TGTGCCATCAGTGAGAACGGGGACAGCTATACGCAGTATTTT
NA,TRBD1,TRBV10-3,TRBJ2-7,CAISYSGTAYEQYF,TGTGCCATCAGCTATTCCGGGACAGCATACGAGCAGTACTTC
NA,NA,TRBV6-1,TRBJ1-1,CASSGRVNTEAFF,TGTGCCAGCAGTGGGAGGGTGAACACTGAAGCTTTCTTT
NA,NA,TRBV12-3/TRBV12-4,TRBJ2-3,CASRGLLTDTQYF,TGTGCCAGCAGAGGGCTACTCACAGATACGCAGTATTTT
NA,TRBD2,TRBV9,TRBJ2-7,CASSVALTSGKPYEQYF,TGTGCCAGCAGCGTAGCTTTGACTAGCGGGAAGCCCTACGAGCAGTACTTC
few,NA,TRBV20-1,TRBJ2-7,CSARDILGDEQYF,TGCAGTGCTAGAGACATCCTCGGAGACGAGCAGTACTTC
NA,NA,TRBV5-1,TRBJ2-1,CASSLVGRPRDNEQFF,TGCGCCAGCAGCTTGGTAGGACGCCCGAGGGACAATGAGCAGTTCTTC
many,NA,TRBV11-2,TRBJ2-5,CASSLQTWGTQYF,TGTGCCAGCAGCTTACAAACATGGGGGACCCAGTACTTC
NA,NA,TRBV4-1,TRBJ2-7,CASSQDLSGLPYF,TGCGCCAGCAGCCAAGATCTCTCCGGCCTCCCGTACTTC
NA,TRBD1,TRBV11-2,TRBJ2-3,CASSRNIQGANTDTQYF,TGTGCCAGCAGCCGAAACATTCAGGGGGCGAACACAGATACGCAGTATTTT
NA,NA,TRBV5-1,TRBJ1-2,CASSPNGENPHYGYTF,TGCGCCAGCAGCCCCAATGGTGAGAATCCTCACTATGGCTACACCTTC
NA,NA,TRBV4-2,TRBJ2-1,CASSQDLADEQFF,TGTGCCAGCAGCCAAGATCTAGCCGATGAGCAGTTCTTC
NA,NA,TRBV3-1,TRBJ2-2,CASSQVDTGELFF,TGTGCCAGCAGCCAAGTGGACACCGGGGAGCTGTTTTTT